Sequencing of this T cell receptor (beta chain) was carried out in a study of shared clonotypes between healthy human individuals (dated by TCRdb to 2020 to 2021). With regard to the full study: The cohort included a few men and a couple of women between 18 and 49 years of age. Each donor's leukapheresis produced roughly between roughly 0.94 and 9.5 billion PBMCs. For each donor, CD4 naive and CD4 memory were each given three plates, CD8 naive was given two plates, and CD8 memory was given one plate. Blood TCR repertoires of roughly five healthy adults were deeply sequenced to estimate repertoire size and the extent of clonotype sharing between individuals. Different laboratories and diverse techniques were used to prepare libraries and sequence TCR repertoires, to increase sequencing depth and limit assay-specific biases. The full study reports these points: Pairwise subsampling indicated that sequencing depth was expected to affect the degree of clonotype sharing among donors. Even with the large sequencing depth, rarefaction of the sorted-subset datasets indicated that sequencing was incomplete. Larger estimated clonotype richness was generally found for naive subsets than for memory subsets. About 4.5% of naive CD4, 3.5% of naive CD8, approximately 2% of memory CD4, and approximately 0.39% of memory CD8 clonotypes were shared across several donors. Only blood was sampled, and tissue TCR repertoires likely differ from those in blood. Clonotypes shared by all four sorted-subset donors showed higher generation probabilities than non-shared clonotypes. Because the study included only a small number of donors, the genetic and exposure-history diversity represented was limited.

Regarding this clone: Its target antigen remains unknown. Qualities for individual bases were not recorded, and no much larger clone is one base off.

Donors were healthy HIV-negative adults with no recently reported acute infections or vaccinations. Every donor was a Caucasian adult living in Nashville, Tennessee, USA. CD4+ T cells were enriched by magnetic negative selection; naive cells were then positively selected on CD45RA, and the negative fraction formed the memory subset. Blood was obtained by leukapheresis, after which PBMCs were separated by Ficoll-Histopaque density gradient centrifugation and cryopreserved in liquid nitrogen vapor phase. Analytical flow cytometry was used to check the purity and quantity of every magnetically sorted T cell population. From each sorted fraction, genomic DNA was isolated and quantified by UV absorbance on a Nanodrop 2000c. Using the deep immunoSEQ assay, multiplex PCR amplified TCR CDR3 regions from genomic DNA. For each cell subset, the extracted genomic DNA was distributed evenly across all wells of several immunoSEQ 96-well plates, and each plate served as one replicate. For sorted subsets, approximately 210 ng of genomic DNA, equivalent to around 30,000 T cell genomes, went into each replicate PCR. Purified libraries were quantified with a Qubit 3.0 fluorometer, sized on a Bioanalyzer 2100, and re-quantified with the KAPA Library Quantification kit. Every immunoSEQ 96-well plate was sequenced on a dedicated single-read 150-cycle Illumina NextSeq 550 flow cell. The published analysis was carried out like this. Because the immunoSEQ output held only junctional sequences and lacked quality scores, the filtering could not match the filtering applied to full-length reads. Sequences were annotated with PyIR, a Python wrapper for IgBLAST v1.9, using IMGT germline references to assign V/J genes and CDR3. Reads were filtered out if the reads had weak V/J assignments (E-value above 1e-6), no CDR3, stop codons, out-of-frame junctions, or ambiguous translated residues. A V3J clonotype was defined by an identical inferred V gene, J gene, and CDR3 amino acid sequence. The percentage overlap between two repertoires was calculated by dividing the number of shared unique clonotypes by the size of the smaller repertoire. Richness of each repertoire was evaluated using RTK rarefaction, the Chao1 estimator, and Recon v2.1 estimates of unobserved clonotypes. For all TCRbeta clonotypes obtained by the gDNA method from a few donors, generation probabilities were computed with OLGA. Drawn from immuneACCESS, this table holds only the in-frame rearrangements with V and J called that TCRdb kept. Clones are partly lost; checked studies trace under half to an unresolved V gene and leave the rest unexplained. D and trimming come from the DNA, and the V and J calls and clone size come from that table. The sample table lists 400,000 to 600,000 clones, roughly 95% of them with a count of one. The ten largest make up 0.064% of the sample.

From its cysteine to its phenylalanine, the CDR3 spans 17 amino acids. Only CDR3 DNA is held: 51 bases, read in frame from base 1. From the germline V gene, CDR1 is MDHEN and CDR2 is SYDVKM. The junction carries 21 bases between V and J, which are trimmed by 7 bases and 2 bases respectively. The source is a woman aged 25 to 39 in good health. The rearranged segments are TRBV28 and TRBJ2-1, and possibly TRBD2, on 5 matching bases. Sequencing was performed on naive CD4+ T cells sorted from blood. The cell subset or site label here, explained by the study, means: CD45RA+ positively selected. This receptor carries the CDR3 CASNQVGSSLAYNEQFF. The DNA is TGTGCCAGCAATCAGGTAGGTTCTAGCTTAGCCTACAATGAGCAGTTCTTC.